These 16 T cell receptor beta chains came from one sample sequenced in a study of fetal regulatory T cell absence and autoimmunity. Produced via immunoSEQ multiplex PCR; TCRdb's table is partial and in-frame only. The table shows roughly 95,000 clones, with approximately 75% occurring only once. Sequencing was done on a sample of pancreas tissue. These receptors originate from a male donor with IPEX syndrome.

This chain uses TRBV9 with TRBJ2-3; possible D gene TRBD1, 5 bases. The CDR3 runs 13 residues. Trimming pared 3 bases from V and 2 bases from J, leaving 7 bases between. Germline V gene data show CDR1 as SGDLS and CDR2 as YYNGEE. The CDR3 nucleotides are TGTGCCAGCAGCGGGGGCTTCACAGATACGCAGTATTTT. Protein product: CASSGGFTDTQYF.

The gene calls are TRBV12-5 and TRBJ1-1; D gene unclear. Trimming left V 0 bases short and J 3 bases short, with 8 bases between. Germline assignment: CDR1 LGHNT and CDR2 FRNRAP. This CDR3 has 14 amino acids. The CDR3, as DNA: TGTGCTAGTGGTTTGGTAGTCGGGCACACTGAAGCTTTCTTT. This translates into CASGLVVGHTEAFF.

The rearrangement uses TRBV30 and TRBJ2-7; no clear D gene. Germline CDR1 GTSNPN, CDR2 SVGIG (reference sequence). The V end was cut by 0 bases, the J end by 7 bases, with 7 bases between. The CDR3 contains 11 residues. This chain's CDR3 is CAWSVRWEQYF. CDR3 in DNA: TGTGCCTGGAGTGTCCGGTGGGAGCAGTACTTC.

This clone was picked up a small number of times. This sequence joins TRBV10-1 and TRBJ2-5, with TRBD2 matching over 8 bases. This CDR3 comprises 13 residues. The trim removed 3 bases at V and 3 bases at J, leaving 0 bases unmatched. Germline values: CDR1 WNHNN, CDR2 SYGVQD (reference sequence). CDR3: CASSEAGEETQYF. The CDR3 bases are TGCGCCAGCAGTGAAGCGGGGGAAGAGACCCAGTACTTC.

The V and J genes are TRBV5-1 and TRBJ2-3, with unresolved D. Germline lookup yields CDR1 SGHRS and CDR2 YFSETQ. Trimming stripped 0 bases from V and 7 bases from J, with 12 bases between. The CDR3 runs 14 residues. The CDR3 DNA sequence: TGCGCCAGCAGCTTGGCCGTCAGGATTCATACGCAGTATTTT. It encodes CASSLAVRIHTQYF.

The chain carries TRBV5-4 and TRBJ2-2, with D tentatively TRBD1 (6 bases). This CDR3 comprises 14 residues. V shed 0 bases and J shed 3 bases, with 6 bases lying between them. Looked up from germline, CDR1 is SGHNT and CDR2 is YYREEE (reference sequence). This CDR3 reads CASSLGQDTGELFF. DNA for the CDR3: TGTGCCAGCAGCTTGGGACAGGACACCGGGGAGCTGTTTTTT.

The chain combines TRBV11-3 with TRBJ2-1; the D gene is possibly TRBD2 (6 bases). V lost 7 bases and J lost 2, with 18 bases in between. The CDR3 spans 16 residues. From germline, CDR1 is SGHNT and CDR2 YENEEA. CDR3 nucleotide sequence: TGTGCCAGCACCCTCTCCCCGGAGGGCCCCTACAATGAGCAGTTCTTC. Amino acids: CASTLSPEGPYNEQFF.

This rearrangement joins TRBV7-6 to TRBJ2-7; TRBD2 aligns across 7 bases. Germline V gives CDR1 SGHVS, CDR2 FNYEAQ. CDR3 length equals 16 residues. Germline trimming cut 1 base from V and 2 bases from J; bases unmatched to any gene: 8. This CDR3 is CASSLGPRLAPYEQYF. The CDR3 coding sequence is TGTGCCAGCAGCTTAGGGCCCCGACTAGCTCCCTACGAGCAGTACTTC.

CDR3 bases: TGTGCCAGTAGTTGGGGTGTCGGGGAGCTGTTTTTT. This translates into CASSWGVGELFF. The chain joins TRBV19 to TRBJ2-2; D gene unclear. Germline CDR1 reads LNHDA; CDR2 reads SQIVND (reference sequence). Trimming took 5 bases from V and 7 from J, leaving 8 bases between them. The CDR3 spans 12 residues.

This chain's CDR3 is CASSVAGVSGNTIYF. The CDR3 DNA follows: TGCGCCAGCAGCGTAGCAGGAGTCTCTGGAAACACCATATATTTT. This chain uses TRBV5-1 with TRBJ1-3; D gene ambiguous. Germline-derived CDR1 and CDR2 are SGHRS and YFSETQ. CDR3 size: 15 residues. Trimming removed 4 bases at V and 0 bases at J, with 11 bases between.

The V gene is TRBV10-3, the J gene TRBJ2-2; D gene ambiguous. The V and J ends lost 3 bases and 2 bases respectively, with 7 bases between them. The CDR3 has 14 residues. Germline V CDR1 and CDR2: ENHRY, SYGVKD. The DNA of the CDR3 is TGTGCCATCAGTGAACGGGTTAACACCGGGGAGCTGTTTTTT. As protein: CAISERVNTGELFF.

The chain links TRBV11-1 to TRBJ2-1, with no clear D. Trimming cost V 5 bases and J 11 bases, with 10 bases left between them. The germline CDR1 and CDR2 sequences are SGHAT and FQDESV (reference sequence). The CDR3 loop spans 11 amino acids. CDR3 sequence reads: CASSRGPQQFF. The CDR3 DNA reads TGTGCCAGCAGCCGAGGACCTCAGCAGTTCTTC.

The CDR3 is CAWSVLLADTGELFF. The CDR3 DNA reads TGTGCCTGGAGTGTACTGCTAGCGGACACCGGGGAGCTGTTTTTT. This sequence joins TRBV30 and TRBJ2-2, with 7 bases that match TRBD2. Germline assignment: CDR1 GTSNPN and CDR2 SVGIG (reference sequence). The CDR3 has 15 residues. V gave up 0 bases and J gave up 3 bases; unmatched junction bases: 4.

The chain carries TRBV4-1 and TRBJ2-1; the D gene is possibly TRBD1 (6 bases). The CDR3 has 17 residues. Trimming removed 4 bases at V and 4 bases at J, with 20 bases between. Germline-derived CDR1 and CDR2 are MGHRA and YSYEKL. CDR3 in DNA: TGCGCCAGCAGCCCCGCTTTTGTGGGGACAAGGTACAATGAGCAGTTCTTC. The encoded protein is CASSPAFVGTRYNEQFF.

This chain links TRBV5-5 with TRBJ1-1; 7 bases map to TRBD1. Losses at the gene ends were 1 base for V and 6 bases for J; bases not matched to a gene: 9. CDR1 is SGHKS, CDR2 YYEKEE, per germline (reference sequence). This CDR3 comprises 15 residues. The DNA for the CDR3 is TGTGCCAGCAGCTTGTGGGTGACAGGGTTTTCTGAAGCTTTCTTT. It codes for CASSLWVTGFSEAFF. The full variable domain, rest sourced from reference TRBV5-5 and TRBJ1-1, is DAGVTQSPTHLIKTRGQQVTLRCSPISGHKSVSWYQQVLGQGPQFIFQYYEKEERGRGNFPDRFSARQFPNYSSELNVNALLLGDSALYLCASSLWVTGFSEAFFGQGTRLTVV.

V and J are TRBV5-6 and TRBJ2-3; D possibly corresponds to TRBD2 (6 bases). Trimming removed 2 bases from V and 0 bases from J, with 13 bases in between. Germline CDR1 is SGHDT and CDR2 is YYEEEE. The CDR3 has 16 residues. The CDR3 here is CASSLELAPSTDTQYF. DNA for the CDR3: TGTGCCAGCAGCTTAGAGCTAGCGCCAAGCACAGATACGCAGTATTTT.